Listed here are 31 T cell receptor beta chains from one sample, sequenced in a study of T cell repertoires in cytomegalovirus infection. No antigen has been assigned to these receptors. TCRdb reprocessed the reads via MiXCR and lists one record per CDR3 protein. The sample includes approximately 1,000,000 distinct CDR3 sequences, roughly a third of them seen just once. Here the sequenced sample was cultured CD8+ T cells from PBMCs, taken from culture after CMV antigen stimulation. The receptors originated from a human donor in good health (CMV status not recorded). Some clones in this sample may be carry-over from other donors' samples.

The chain combines TRBV6-6 with TRBJ1-6; TRBD1 matches at 8 bases. This CDR3 is 14 amino acids long. CDR1 and CDR2 from the germline V gene are MNHNY and SVGAGI (reference sequence). V was pared by 4 bases and J by 10 bases, with 6 bases of the junction left unmatched. The CDR3 region has the DNA TGTGCCAGCAGTTGGACAGGGCCTACGTCACCCCTCCACTTT. Amino acid sequence: CASSWTGPTSPLHF.

The chain couples TRBV7-9 to TRBJ2-7; 9 bases line up with TRBD2. The CDR3 runs 15 residues. Germline CDR1 is SEHNR and CDR2 is FQNEAQ (reference sequence). V lost 5 bases to trimming and J lost 5 bases; unmatched junction nucleotides: 10. DNA of the CDR3: TGTGCCAGCAGCCCCAGGGGCGGGGGGGCGGACGAGCAGTACTTC. Its translation is CASSPRGGGADEQYF.

This clonotype was observed a handful of times. This sequence joins TRBV7-6 and TRBJ1-1; tentative D call: TRBD1 (5 bases). The CDR3 is made up of 14 amino acids. V lost 4 bases to trimming and J lost 6 bases, with 15 bases between them. Germline V gene sequence: CDR1 SGHVS, CDR2 FNYEAQ. The CDR3 region has the DNA TGTGCCAGCAGCTCCCGGGGGATCTGGGCTGAAGCTTTCTTT. Amino acid sequence: CASSSRGIWAEAFF.

This clonotype was seen a handful of times. The V and J genes are TRBV7-9 and TRBJ2-3; 8 nucleotides align to TRBD2. Germline-derived CDR1 and CDR2 are SEHNR and FQNEAQ (reference sequence). The CDR3 length is 14 residues. The trim removed 5 bases at V and 4 bases at J, leaving 5 bases unmatched. The CDR3 loop reads CASSTGGGADTQYF. The CDR3 DNA reads as TGTGCCAGCAGCACCGGGGGGGGGGCAGATACGCAGTATTTT.

This clonotype came up many times. The chain has TRBV6-2 or TRBV6-3 and TRBJ2-5, with 9 bases that match TRBD2. The germline CDR1 and CDR2 sequences are MNHEY and SVGEGT. J gave up 1 base and V 5 bases, and 8 bases lay outside the gene matches. The CDR3 runs to 16 residues. CDR3 bases: TGTGCCAGCAGTGCCCCTAGCGGGGCGGGCCAAGAGACCCAGTACTTC. This codes for CASSAPSGAGQETQYF.

This chain connects TRBV6-1 to TRBJ2-5; 12 nucleotides match TRBD2. The germline V gene has CDR1 MNHNS and CDR2 SASEGT. With V trimmed by 6 bases and J by 5 bases, 4 bases remained unmatched. The CDR3 is 14 residues long. The CDR3 reads CASRASGGVETQYF. For the CDR3, the DNA is TGTGCCAGCAGGGCTAGCGGGGGGGTGGAGACCCAGTACTTC.

This clonotype is a singleton in its sample. This chain connects TRBV14 to TRBJ1-6; TRBD1 is a possible D gene (5 bases). The CDR3 runs to 13 residues. CDR1 and CDR2 from the germline V gene are SGHDN and FVKESK. Trimming took 6 bases from V and 7 from J, leaving 10 bases between them. This CDR3 is CASRTDDNSPLHF. The CDR3 region has the DNA TGTGCCAGCAGGACAGACGACAATTCACCCCTCCACTTT.

This clonotype came up a few times. V gene TRBV6-1 combines with J gene TRBJ2-7; D ambiguous. Per the germline V gene, CDR1 is MNHNS and CDR2 is SASEGT. V was clipped by 6 bases and J by 0 bases, with 12 bases between them. There are 14 residues in the CDR3. The CDR3, as DNA: TGTGCCAGCAGCGAACAGAGGAACTCCTACGAGCAGTACGTC. Translating it yields CASSEQRNSYEQYV.

This clonotype was detected many times. The V gene is TRBV7-9, the J gene TRBJ2-1, with D unresolved. This CDR3 spans 14 amino acids. Deletions cut 5 bases from V and 2 bases from J, with 10 bases between. Per germline, CDR1 SEHNR and CDR2 FQNEAQ (reference sequence). CDR3 amino acids: CASSPPGPYNEQFF. The CDR3 coding sequence is TGTGCCAGCAGCCCCCCCGGTCCCTACAATGAGCAGTTCTTC.

The CDR3 here is CASSFSVGHKGGEAFF. CDR3 bases: TGTGCCAGCAGCTTCTCGGTTGGCCATAAGGGGGGTGAAGCTTTCTTT. The J gene is TRBJ1-1, the V gene TRBV7-9; TRBD1 is a possible D gene (6 bases). Trimming took 3 bases from V and 7 from J, leaving 21 bases between them. The CDR3 has 16 amino acids. CDR1 is SEHNR and CDR2 is FQNEAQ in the germline V gene (reference sequence).

This clonotype was seen a handful of times. The chain uses TRBV2 and TRBJ2-5, with 7 positions matching TRBD1. After removal of 5 bases from V and 2 bases from J, the junction contained 14 bases not matched to a gene. The CDR3 contains 17 residues. Germline assignment: CDR1 SNHLY and CDR2 FYNNEI. For the CDR3, the DNA is TGTGCCAGCAGTAAAAAAACAACAGGGGCCTTTCAAGAGACCCAGTACTTC. Its protein product is CASSKKTTGAFQETQYF.

The CDR3 bases are TGTGCCAGCAGCGTAGTAGAGGGGAAGACTGAAGCTTTCTTT. Protein product: CASSVVEGKTEAFF. V gene TRBV9 combines with J gene TRBJ1-1, with TRBD1 as a possible D gene (5 bases). Trimming cost V 0 bases and J 5 bases, with 11 bases left between them. Germline V gene data show CDR1 as SGDLS and CDR2 as YYNGEE. The CDR3 runs 14 residues.

DNA for the CDR3: TGTGCCAGTAGTATCCTCAGGGGAGGAAACACTGAAGCTTTCTTT. Translation: CASSILRGGNTEAFF. The chain employs TRBV19 and TRBJ1-1, with D maybe TRBD1 (6 bases). The CDR3 is 15 amino acids. Germline V lookup: CDR1 LNHDA, CDR2 SQIVND (reference sequence). The V end was cut by 3 bases, the J end by 2 bases, with 13 bases between.

This clonotype has only a few counts. The chain links TRBV5-5 to TRBJ1-2; D is uncertain. Germline lookup yields CDR1 SGHKS and CDR2 YYEKEE (reference sequence). V was cut by 7 bases and J by 4 bases, with 20 bases left in between. The CDR3 runs to 15 residues. The CDR3 sequence: CASQPGPKSGYGYTF. The CDR3 DNA is TGTGCCAGCCAGCCCGGGCCGAAAAGCGGCTATGGCTACACCTTC.

The rearrangement links TRBV7-9 to TRBJ1-1; unclear D gene. Germline lookup yields CDR1 SEHNR and CDR2 FQNEAQ (reference sequence). This CDR3 has 11 amino acids. Deletions cut 8 bases from V and 4 bases from J, with 8 bases between. The CDR3: CASLSVTEAFF. The CDR3 region has the DNA TGTGCCAGCTTGAGTGTCACTGAAGCTTTCTTT.

The V call is TRBV10-3, the J call TRBJ1-2, with a tentative D call TRBD1 (5 bases). The V end was cut by 8 bases, the J end by 5 bases, with 12 bases between. The germline gives CDR1 ENHRY, CDR2 SYGVKD. The CDR3 totals 12 residues. CDR3 sequence: CAIGTSLYGYTF. CDR3 in DNA: TGTGCCATCGGGACGAGCTTGTATGGCTACACCTTC.

This clonotype occurred many times. The V call is TRBV18, the J call TRBJ2-4; tentatively, D is TRBD1 (6 bases). The CDR3 is made up of 15 amino acids. Germline CDR1 KGHSH, CDR2 LQKENI. V lost 4 bases, J lost 0 bases, and 10 bases lay in between. CDR3 nucleotides: TGTGCCAGCTCACGCGGACAGTCAGCCAAAAACATTCAGTACTTC. It specifies CASSRGQSAKNIQYF.

The J gene is TRBJ1-2, the V gene TRBV7-9, with a possible D match to TRBD1 (5 bases). Deletions cut 6 bases from V and 1 base from J, with 12 bases between. The CDR3 loop spans 14 amino acids. CDR1 and CDR2 from the germline V gene are SEHNR and FQNEAQ (reference sequence). The CDR3 bases are TGTGCCAGCAGGAATGGGGCCCTTAACTATGGCTACACCTTC. This codes for CASRNGALNYGYTF.

This clonotype occurred many times. The rearrangement uses TRBV7-6 and TRBJ1-1, with TRBD1 matching over 8 bases. The V gene's germline CDR1 is SGHVS and CDR2 FNYEAQ. Trimming removed 5 bases from V and 4 bases from J; junction bases left unmatched: 6. The CDR3 totals 14 residues. The CDR3 reads CASSQDRAGTEAFF. CDR3 sequence (DNA): TGTGCCAGCAGCCAGGACAGGGCTGGCACTGAAGCTTTCTTT. Full variable domain (rest looked up from reference TRBV7-6 and TRBJ1-1): GAGVSQSPRYKVTKRGQDVALRCDPISGHVSLYWYRQALGQGPEFLTYFNYEAQQDKSGLPNDRFSAERPEGSISTLTIQRTEQRDSAMYRCASSQDRAGTEAFFGQGTRLTVV.

CDR3 protein: CASSLDGGLFSYNEQFF. The CDR3 DNA reads TGTGCCAGCAGCTTGGATGGGGGCCTATTCTCCTACAATGAGCAGTTCTTC. The chain combines TRBV5-6 with TRBJ2-1; maybe TRBD1 (6 bases). CDR1 and CDR2 (germline): SGHDT, YYEEEE. CDR3 length: 17 amino acids. V was cut by 0 bases and J by 0 bases, with 13 bases left in between. Together with reference TRBV5-6 and TRBJ2-1, the CDR3 gives the full variable domain: DAGVTQSPTHLIKTRGQQVTLRCSPKSGHDTVSWYQQALGQGPQFIFQYYEEEERQRGNFPDRFSGHQFPNYSSELNVNALLLGDSALYLCASSLDGGLFSYNEQFFGPGTRLTVL.

This clonotype was detected many times. The chain employs TRBV7-9 and TRBJ1-5; 12 nucleotides line up with TRBD1. V trimming: 11 bases; J trimming: 4 bases; junction bases outside the gene matches: 3. The CDR3 is 13 amino acids. The V gene's germline CDR1 is SEHNR and CDR2 FQNEAQ (reference sequence). CDR3 sequence: CASGQGANQPQHF. The DNA of the CDR3 is TGTGCCTCGGGACAGGGGGCAAATCAGCCCCAGCATTTT.

This clonotype was seen only a few times. The chain recombines TRBV20-1 with TRBJ2-7; D might be TRBD2 (6 bases). Germline values: CDR1 DFQATT, CDR2 SNEGSKA (reference sequence). V was trimmed by 1 base and J by 4 bases, leaving 14 bases between them. This CDR3 has 14 amino acids. This CDR3 reads CSARGGEDWYEQYF. The CDR3 DNA reads as TGCAGTGCTAGAGGGGGGGAGGATTGGTACGAGCAGTACTTC.

The chain combines TRBV19 with TRBJ1-4; D not certain. Trimming stripped 3 bases from V and 0 bases from J, with 8 bases between. This CDR3 is 15 amino acids long. Germline CDR1 and CDR2: LNHDA and SQIVND (reference sequence). CDR3 coding DNA: TGTGCCAGTAGTATTGGTTCCCCAACTAATGAAAAACTGTTTTTT. Amino acid sequence: CASSIGSPTNEKLFF.

This clonotype was counted only a few times. The V and J genes are TRBV12-3 or TRBV12-4 and TRBJ2-1; 9 bases agree with TRBD2. The CDR3 is 15 residues long. With V trimmed by 5 bases and J by 8 bases, 10 bases remained unmatched. CDR3 protein: CASSRGRGGRDEQFF. The CDR3 nucleotides are TGTGCCAGCAGTCGCGGGAGGGGGGGCAGGGATGAGCAGTTCTTC.

The gene calls are TRBV3-1 and TRBJ1-2; perhaps TRBD1 as D (5 bases). The CDR3 spans 18 residues. V was trimmed by 0 bases and J by 4 bases, leaving 21 bases between them. The germline V gene has CDR1 LGHDT and CDR2 YNNKEL (reference sequence). The CDR3 region has the DNA TGTGCCAGCAGCCAAGAGATTTGGGGGACTGAGGGGACCTATGGCTACACCTTC. It yields the protein CASSQEIWGTEGTYGYTF.

The gene calls are TRBV7-9 and TRBJ2-5; D perhaps matches TRBD2 (5 bases). Trimming left V 7 bases short and J 4 bases short, with 13 bases between. The CDR3 covers 13 residues. Germline V gene sequence: CDR1 SEHNR, CDR2 FQNEAQ (reference sequence). CDR3 bases: TGTGCCAGCACCGTGGACTCTGGAGAGACCCAGTACTTC. Residues: CASTVDSGETQYF. Variable domain in full (rest from reference TRBV7-9 and TRBJ2-5): DTGVSQNPRHKITKRGQNVTFRCDPISEHNRLYWYRQTLGQGPEFLTYFQNEAQLEKSRLLSDRFSAERPKGSFSTLEIQRTEQGDSAMYLCASTVDSGETQYFGPGTRLLVL.

The V and J genes are TRBV20-1 and TRBJ2-5; TRBD2 matches 11 bases. This CDR3 contains 13 residues. V shed 5 bases, J shed 5 bases, and the junction held 4 bases outside the gene matches. Germline CDR1 reads DFQATT; CDR2 reads SNEGSKA (reference sequence). The CDR3 protein is CSAVSGGDETQYF. CDR3 bases: TGCAGTGCTGTTAGCGGGGGGGATGAGACCCAGTACTTC.

This clonotype was detected ten times or more. The V gene is TRBV7-6, the J gene TRBJ1-2; tentative D call: TRBD1 (5 bases). CDR3 length equals 12 residues. Trimming left V 8 bases short and J 4 bases short, with 11 bases between. Germline values: CDR1 SGHVS, CDR2 FNYEAQ. CDR3 sequence: CASVDTTYGYTF. The CDR3 DNA sequence: TGTGCCAGCGTGGACACAACCTATGGCTACACCTTC.

V usage is TRBV20-1 and J usage is TRBJ2-1; the D gene is possibly TRBD1 (5 bases). The CDR3 covers 17 residues. V lost 2 bases, J lost 5 bases, and 22 bases lay in between. Per the germline V gene, CDR1 is DFQATT and CDR2 is SNEGSKA (reference sequence). CDR3 amino acids: CSARPLDRPSIHNEQFF. DNA for the CDR3: TGCAGTGCTAGACCTCTAGACAGACCATCCATCCACAATGAGCAGTTCTTC.

The chain employs TRBV15 and TRBJ1-3; tentatively, D is TRBD1 (6 bases). The CDR3 runs 15 residues. Germline CDR1 is LNHNV and CDR2 is YYDKDF (reference sequence). Trimming removed 4 bases at V and 0 bases at J, with 10 bases between. This chain's CDR3 is CATSIDRLSGNTIYF. The CDR3 DNA reads as TGTGCCACCAGCATTGACAGGCTCTCTGGAAACACCATATATTTT.

This chain joins TRBV6-5 and TRBJ2-3; D gene uncertain. The V end lost 6 bases, the J end lost 5 bases, and 6 bases lay between the germline ends. The CDR3 covers 11 residues. Germline values: CDR1 MNHEY, CDR2 SVGAGI. The CDR3 reads CASRGQDTQYF. The CDR3 coding sequence is TGTGCCAGCAGGGGTCAAGATACGCAGTATTTT.